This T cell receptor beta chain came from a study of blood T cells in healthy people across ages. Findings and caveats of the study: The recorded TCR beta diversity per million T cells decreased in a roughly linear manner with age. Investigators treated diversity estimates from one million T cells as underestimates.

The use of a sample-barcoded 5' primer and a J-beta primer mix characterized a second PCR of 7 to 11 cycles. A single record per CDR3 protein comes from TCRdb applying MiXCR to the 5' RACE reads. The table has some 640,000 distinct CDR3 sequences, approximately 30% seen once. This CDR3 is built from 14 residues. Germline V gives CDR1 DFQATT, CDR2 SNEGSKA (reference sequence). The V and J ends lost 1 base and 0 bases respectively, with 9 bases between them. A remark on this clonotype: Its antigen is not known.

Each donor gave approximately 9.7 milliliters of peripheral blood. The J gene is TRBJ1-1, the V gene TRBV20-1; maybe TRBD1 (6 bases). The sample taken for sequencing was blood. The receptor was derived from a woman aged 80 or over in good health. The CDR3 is CSARADRMNTEAFF. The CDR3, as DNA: TGCAGTGCTAGAGCCGACAGGATGAACACTGAAGCTTTCTTT.